This is a list of T cell receptor beta chains from one sample in a study of T-cell memory formation after mild COVID-19. MiXCR, applied by TCRdb to the 5' RACE reads, yields one record per CDR3 protein. The sample shows about 110,000 distinct CDR3 sequences, roughly 19% of them seen only once. The sample comprised PBMCs or a T cell subset sorted from them (not recorded which). These receptors came from a man aged 18 to 29 who had mild COVID-19 (a few samples of this study predate the infection). Cell type and time point are not known. The CDR3 runs from the conserved cysteine through the conserved F or W. The D gene is left open where the match is weak. Rows give clone size only sometimes, using once, few, many, or a class for an expanded clone.

- | TRBJ2-5 | 14 | few | TRBV7-7 | CASSGGTGRETQYF | TGTGCTAGCAGCGGGGGGACAGGGCGGGAGACCCAGTACTTC
- | TRBJ2-5 | 12 | medium-sized | TRBV28 | CASRGQRETQYF | TGTGCCAGCAGAGGACAGAGGGAGACCCAGTACTTC
- | TRBJ2-2 | 13 | - | TRBV29-1 | CSVEFWDTGELFF | TGCAGCGTTGAATTTTGGGACACCGGGGAGCTGTTTTTT
TRBD2 | TRBJ2-1 | 16 | - | TRBV4-1 | CASSRTRLAGHNEQFF | TGCGCCAGCAGCCGGACCCGACTAGCGGGGCACAATGAGCAGTTCTTC
TRBD2 | TRBJ2-5 | 14 | many | TRBV25-1 | CASKNSGGQETQYF | TGTGCCAGCAAGAATAGCGGGGGCCAAGAGACCCAGTACTTC
TRBD1 | TRBJ2-7 | 15 | - | TRBV29-1 | CSVLVGQGASYEQYF | TGCAGCGTTTTAGTGGGACAGGGGGCTTCTTACGAGCAGTACTTC
- | TRBJ2-5 | 13 | few | TRBV29-1 | CSVEIQRRETQYF | TGCAGCGTTGAGATCCAACGGAGGGAGACCCAGTACTTC
- | TRBJ2-3 | 15 | few | TRBV7-7 | CASSLLPGGADTQYF | TGTGCTAGCAGCTTATTGCCAGGGGGGGCAGATACGCAGTATTTT
- | TRBJ1-1 | 12 | few | TRBV7-9 | CASSWPSSRAFF | TGTGCCAGCAGCTGGCCAAGCTCTCGAGCTTTCTTT
TRBD1 | TRBJ1-2 | 13 | - | TRBV7-2 | CASSSQGESGYTF | TGTGCCAGCAGCTCACAGGGGGAAAGTGGCTACACCTTC
- | TRBJ1-1 | 14 | many | TRBV7-2 | CASSLVFGNTEAFF | TGTGCCAGCAGCTTAGTTTTTGGGAACACTGAAGCTTTCTTT
- | TRBJ2-3 | 12 | - | TRBV27 | CASRGVTDTQYF | TGTGCCAGCAGGGGGGTCACAGATACGCAGTATTTT
TRBD2 | TRBJ2-3 | 17 | - | TRBV9 | CASSVAGTRGYTDTQYF | TGTGCCAGCAGCGTAGCCGGGACTAGGGGCTACACAGATACGCAGTATTTT
TRBD1 | TRBJ1-1 | 15 | - | TRBV6-6 | CASRQGVSMNTEAFF | TGTGCCAGCAGGCAGGGGGTATCTATGAACACTGAAGCTTTCTTT
- | TRBJ2-7 | 14 | few | TRBV5-6 | CASSFGRRGLGQYF | TGTGCCAGCAGCTTTGGCAGAAGGGGCCTAGGGCAGTACTTC
- | TRBJ2-5 | 15 | many | TRBV7-9 | CASSLNGGYRETQYF | TGTGCCAGCAGCTTGAATGGCGGTTACAGGGAGACCCAGTACTTC
- | TRBJ1-4 | 14 | - | TRBV7-6 | CASSSRDGNEKLFF | TGTGCCAGCAGCAGTCGGGACGGAAATGAAAAACTGTTTTTT
TRBD1 | TRBJ1-5 | 19 | - | TRBV7-8 | CASSSHSGTAMGSNQPQHF | TGTGCCAGCAGCTCTCACTCCGGGACAGCCATGGGTAGCAATCAGCCCCAGCATTTT
TRBD1 | TRBJ1-1 | 17 | few | TRBV9 | CASSAQLGGQGISEAFF | TGTGCCAGCAGCGCCCAACTAGGGGGACAGGGGATTTCTGAAGCTTTCTTT
TRBD1 | TRBJ1-1 | 13 | - | TRBV5-1 | CASSFNRGGEAFF | TGCGCCAGCAGCTTTAACAGGGGCGGTGAAGCTTTCTTT